This T cell receptor (beta chain) was observed in a study of blood T cell repertoires in COVID-19. Participant age was about 18 to 89 years, and participants resided in about 25 US areas. The assay was immunoSEQ multiplex PCR, and TCRdb's table has in-frame clones only and misses some. The data contain roughly 250,000 clones, roughly 87% of them singletons. The V gene end was trimmed by 5 bases and the J gene end by 13 bases; junction bases not matched to a gene: 12. The CDR3 spans 15 residues. CDR1 and CDR2 from the germline V gene are SGHAT and FQNNGV. The TCR was taken from a woman in her thirties with acute COVID-19. The genes are TRBV11-2 and TRBJ1-6; 9 positions agree with TRBD1. Sequencing was performed on PBMCs or T cells enriched from blood (not recorded which). The CDR3 region is CASSTEGQGYPPLHF. The CDR3 nucleotides are TGTGCCAGCAGCACTGAGGGACAGGGCTACCCCCCCCTCCACTTT. The whole variable domain, filled in from reference TRBV11-2 and TRBJ1-6, reads EAGVAQSPRYKIIEKRQSVAFWCNPISGHATLYWYQQILGQGPKLLIQFQNNGVVDDSQLPKDRFSAERLKGVDSTLKIQPAKLEDSAVYLCASSTEGQGYPPLHFGNGTRLTVT.